This is a list of T cell receptor beta chains from one sample in a study of cytomegalovirus exposure and HLA in healthy donors. Profiled with immunoSEQ multiplex PCR; TCRdb holds only in-frame clones, not every one. The sample has 130,000 or so clones; over 60% are singletons. Sequences were obtained from PBMCs. These receptors originate from a woman in her thirties or forties in good health and CMV-seronegative. The CDR3 runs from the conserved cysteine through the conserved F or W. Fields, in order: clone size, V gene, D gene, J gene, CDR3 DNA, CDR3 protein. D genes are given only for firm matches. Where a row states a size, it is once, few, many or the class of an expanded clone; other rows omit it.

size: NA
V: TRBV7-9
D: NA
J: TRBJ1-2
DNA: TGTGCCAGCACAACGGGACTCCTTGAGAGGATCTATGGCTACACCTTC
CDR3: CASTTGLLERIYGYTF

size: NA
V: TRBV5-1
D: TRBD1
J: TRBJ1-3
DNA: TGCGCCAGCAGCATTGGGGACAGAGACGCTGGAAACACCATATATTTT
CDR3: CASSIGDRDAGNTIYF

size: NA
V: TRBV9
D: NA
J: TRBJ1-1
DNA: TGTGCCAGCAGCCCCCAGGGCACTGAAGCTTTCTTT
CDR3: CASSPQGTEAFF

size: NA
V: TRBV7-6
D: TRBD2
J: TRBJ2-1
DNA: TGTGCCAGCAGCTTAGTTGGGCTAGCGGGAGAAAATGAGCAGTTCTTC
CDR3: CASSLVGLAGENEQFF

size: NA
V: TRBV6-6
D: TRBD1
J: TRBJ1-1
DNA: TGTGCCAGCAGTTGGAACCCCGGGACAGGGGACAGGGCTTTCTTT
CDR3: CASSWNPGTGDRAFF

size: NA
V: TRBV9
D: NA
J: TRBJ1-2
DNA: TGTGCCAGCAACCCTGGGGCGCAAAGTATCCATGGCTACACCTTC
CDR3: CASNPGAQSIHGYTF

size: NA
V: TRBV9
D: TRBD1
J: TRBJ1-6
DNA: TGTGCCAGCAGCCCCCGAGGGGACAGGGGAGCATTTGGTTCACCCCTCCACTTT
CDR3: CASSPRGDRGAFGSPLHF

size: once
V: TRBV10-2
D: NA
J: TRBJ1-1
DNA: TGCGCCAGCAAAACGGGTGAGGGCCTGGCGTCGGGCACTGAAGCTTTCTTT
CDR3: CASKTGEGLASGTEAFF

size: NA
V: TRBV27
D: TRBD1
J: TRBJ1-5
DNA: TGTGCCAGCAGTTATAGGGGACAGGGGGCTCAGCCCCAGCATTTT
CDR3: CASSYRGQGAQPQHF

size: few
V: TRBV7-2
D: TRBD2
J: TRBJ2-7
DNA: TGTGCCAGCAGCTTAACTAGCGGCTACGAGCAGTACTTC
CDR3: CASSLTSGYEQYF

size: NA
V: TRBV5-1
D: NA
J: TRBJ2-1
DNA: TGCGCCAGCAGCACAGGACAGCCCTCTGGGGATGAGCAGTTCTTC
CDR3: CASSTGQPSGDEQFF

size: few
V: TRBV10-1
D: NA
J: TRBJ2-2
DNA: TGCGCCAGTTCTAGCGTAACGAACACCGGGGAGCTGTTTTTT
CDR3: CASSSVTNTGELFF

size: NA
V: TRBV2
D: NA
J: TRBJ2-5
DNA: TGTGCCAGCAGCCGACAGGTAACAGAGACCCAGTACTTC
CDR3: CASSRQVTETQYF

size: NA
V: TRBV13
D: TRBD2
J: TRBJ2-3
DNA: TGTGCCAGCAGCTTACGCAGCGGGGGGTTTTTAAAAGATACGCAGTATTTT
CDR3: CASSLRSGGFLKDTQYF

size: NA
V: TRBV7-6
D: TRBD1
J: TRBJ2-5
DNA: TGTGCCAGCGCGAGGACAGGCGGAGAGACCCAGTACTTC
CDR3: CASARTGGETQYF

size: NA
V: TRBV7-9
D: NA
J: TRBJ1-6
DNA: TGTGCCAGCAGCTCCGGGACTGGATATTCACCCCTCCACTTT
CDR3: CASSSGTGYSPLHF

size: NA
V: TRBV27
D: TRBD2
J: TRBJ2-1
DNA: TGTGCCAGCAGTTTCCGGACCCCGCTAGCGGTCACCACCTTTACTTACAATGAGCAGTTCTTC
CDR3: CASSFRTPLAVTTFTYNEQFF

size: NA
V: TRBV5-1
D: TRBD1
J: TRBJ2-1
DNA: TGCGCCAGCACCTTAGGGGACAGGTACAATGAGCAGTTCTTC
CDR3: CASTLGDRYNEQFF